This is a list of T cell receptor beta chains from one sample in a study of graft-versus-host responses after intestinal transplantation. Using immunoSEQ multiplex PCR, the repertoire was profiled, and TCRdb retains in-frame clones only, with some absent. The sample shows about 16,000 clones, 75% to 90% of them seen only once. Sequencing used ileum tissue, obtained approximately 110 days after intestinal transplant. The receptors were gathered from a human patient who received an intestinal transplant, so some T cells may come from the graft donor. CDR3s include the opening cysteine and the closing phenylalanine or tryptophan. A D gene is named only where the DNA matches it firmly. Not every row has a clone size; where given, it reads once, few, many or a size class.

d_call cdr3_length clone_size j_call v_call cdr3_nt cdr3_aa
- 16 once TRBJ2-4 TRBV18 TGTGCCAGCTCACGGACAGCTCGTTTAGCCAAAAACATTCAGTACTTC CASSRTARLAKNIQYF
- 12 medium-sized TRBJ1-1 TRBV7-4 TGTGCCAGCAGCCTAAAGAACACTGAAGCTTTCTTT CASSLKNTEAFF
- 14 few TRBJ2-2 TRBV9 TGTGCCAGCAGCGTCGTTAGCGAGGTCGGGGAGCTGTTTTTT CASSVVSEVGELFF
- 13 - TRBJ1-2 TRBV5-1 TGCGCCAGCAGCTTTCTCCTTAACTATGGCTACACCTTC CASSFLLNYGYTF
TRBD2 15 - TRBJ2-1 TRBV9 TGTGCCAGCAGCCCGCCGGGACTAGCGGGCGATGAGCAGTTCTTC CASSPPGLAGDEQFF
- 13 once TRBJ2-7 TRBV7-9 TGTGCCAGCAGTTCGACTAGACCCTACGAGCAGTACTTC CASSSTRPYEQYF
- 15 - TRBJ2-1 TRBV19 TGTGCCAGTAGTATCCTGGCGTCACCCTACAATGAGCAGTTCTTC CASSILASPYNEQFF
TRBD2 16 - TRBJ2-7 TRBV9 TGTGCCAGCAGCGTAGCTGGCGCTAGCGGGATTTACGAGCAGTACTTC CASSVAGASGIYEQYF
- 15 - TRBJ1-1 TRBV4-2 TGTGCCAGCAGCCAAAAAAGCGGGGGGGCCACTGAAGCTTTCTTT CASSQKSGGATEAFF
- 16 few TRBJ2-7 TRBV10-3 TGTGCCATCAGGAAAAACTTTATGAATCACCGGTTCGAGCAGTACTTC CAIRKNFMNHRFEQYF
TRBD1 17 - TRBJ1-6 TRBV7-9 TGTGCCAGCAGCTTAGTTGCAGGGGGTTCCTATAATTCACCCCTCCACTTT CASSLVAGGSYNSPLHF
- 15 - TRBJ1-6 TRBV19 TGTGCCAGTCGTCGACCGGGGTCCTATAATTCACCCCTCCACTTT CASRRPGSYNSPLHF
- 15 - TRBJ1-3 TRBV28 TGTGCCAGCAGTGGAGTAGGGTACGCTGGAAACACCATATATTTT CASSGVGYAGNTIYF
- 14 - TRBJ2-4 TRBV7-9 TGTGCCAGCAGCTCCTTAGACCGGAAAAACATTCAGTACTTC CASSSLDRKNIQYF
TRBD1 10 - TRBJ2-5 TRBV10-3 TGTGCCATCAGTGAGGACAGGGGGTACTTC CAISEDRGYF
- 15 - TRBJ1-5 TRBV2 TGTGCCAGCAGACCCGACAGTAACCTCAATCAGCCCCAGCATTTT CASRPDSNLNQPQHF
- 15 - TRBJ2-4 TRBV4-2 TGTGCCAGCAGCCAAGAAGGTAGGGCCAAAAACATTCAGTACTTC CASSQEGRAKNIQYF
TRBD1 17 few TRBJ2-2 TRBV19 TGTGCCAGTGCCTCCGGGACAGGGAGGCAGAACACCGGGGAGCTGTTTTTT CASASGTGRQNTGELFF
TRBD2 16 - TRBJ2-2 TRBV7-4 TGTGCCAGCAGCGAAAAAGGACTAGCGGGTACCGGGGAGCTGTTTTTT CASSEKGLAGTGELFF
- 18 - TRBJ2-7 TRBV9 TGTGCCAGCAGCGTAGAGAGGCCTACGCGGTCTAACTCCTACGAGCAGTACTTC CASSVERPTRSNSYEQYF
TRBD2 17 - TRBJ2-5 TRBV5-6 TGTGCCAGCAGCTTGGCGGTAATAGCGGGACACCAAGAGACCCAGTACTTC CASSLAVIAGHQETQYF
- 15 - TRBJ2-1 TRBV9 TGTGCCAGCAGCGTAGAAGGGGTGGCCTACAATGAGCAGTTCTTC CASSVEGVAYNEQFF
- 16 once TRBJ2-5 TRBV27 TGTGCCAGCAGTTTAGGCCTCCGTAGCAGTTTCGAGACCCAGTACTTC CASSLGLRSSFETQYF
- 12 - TRBJ2-2 TRBV9 TGTGCCAGCAGCGTAAGAACCGGGGAGCTGTTTTTT CASSVRTGELFF
- 16 - TRBJ2-7 TRBV5-3 TGTGCCAGAAGCTTGAGTCGGGGCCCCAGCTCCTACGAGCAGTACTTC CARSLSRGPSSYEQYF